Given below is one T cell receptor (beta chain) in context. Antigen specificity is unknown. These data are taken from a study of chemoradiotherapy in HPV16-positive cancers. Study at large: Candidate HPV-specific clones and shared TCR motifs came from a couple of HPV16-positive patients.

General study points: The functional HPV-specific definition rests on just a couple of HPV16-positive patients. Candidate HPV-specific clones and E7-related TCR motifs grew in tumor during treatment.

The CDR3 contains 17 residues. Germline CDR1 and CDR2: SGHDN and FVKESK. V dropped 6 bases and J dropped 1; count of bases not matched to a gene: 12. Generated by immunoSEQ multiplex PCR, the TCRdb table keeps only in-frame clones and is missing some. Counted here are under 6,500 clones, approximately 86% occurring once; the ten biggest clones make up approximately 2.3%. The clonotype originates from a human donor with HPV-associated anogenital cancer. The genes are TRBV14 and TRBJ2-4; 7 nucleotides align to TRBD2. The sequencing used tumor tissue, collected from a patient who underwent chemoradiotherapy. Written as DNA, the CDR3 is TGTGCCAGCAGAAATAAGGCGGGAGAGGCGGCCAAAAACATTCAGTACTTC. Amino acids: CASRNKAGEAAKNIQYF.